The 8 T cell receptor beta chains below were found in one sample sequenced in a study of tumor-infiltrating lymphocytes in oesophageal squamous cell carcinoma. MiXCR was run by TCRdb on the PCR reads, yielding one entry per CDR3 protein. The sample consists of more than 10,000 distinct CDR3 sequences, 58% of them appearing once. The sequencing input was esophageal tumor tissue. The origin of the receptors is a female donor with esophageal squamous cell carcinoma.

This clonotype is termed medium-sized (0.01 to 0.1%). Here the CDR3 reads CASSPRVRSYEQYF. The CDR3 coding sequence is TGTGCCAGCAGTCCCAGGGTAAGGTCCTACGAGCAGTACTTC. The V and J genes are TRBV12-3 or TRBV12-4 and TRBJ2-7, with TRBD1 as a possible D gene (5 bases). Trimming took 5 bases from V and 1 from J, leaving 12 bases between them. The CDR3 totals 14 residues.

This clonotype was picked up a small number of times. This sequence joins TRBV7-3 and TRBJ2-7; D might be TRBD1 (5 bases). The end of the DNA fits TRBJ2-1 better, so the J call may be wrong. In germline, CDR1 is SGHTA, CDR2 FQGTGA. The CDR3 loop spans 13 amino acids. The CDR3 coding sequence is TGTGCCAGCAGCGTCGACAGAGAACGTGAGCAGTTCTTC. Translation: CASSVDREREQFF.

This clonotype was recorded many times. A single base separates this from a much larger clone, so it may be a read error. This chain joins TRBV6-1 and TRBJ2-5; 11 bases align to TRBD2. The CDR3 is 16 residues long. In germline, CDR1 is MNHNS, CDR2 SASEGT. V dropped 6 bases and J dropped 11; count of bases not matched to a gene: 17. CDR3 protein: CASSVKLAGDYNEQYF. CDR3 bases: TGTGCCAGCAGCGTCAAACTAGCGGGAGACTACAATGAGCAGTACTTC.

This chain links TRBV7-2 with TRBJ2-1, with no clear D. V was trimmed by 8 bases and J by 9 bases, leaving 20 bases between them. Germline-derived CDR1 and CDR2 are SGHTA and FQGNSA. The CDR3 is made up of 14 amino acids. The DNA for the CDR3 is TGTGCCAGCGCCGCAGACCTCGTTGTTACTGAGCAGTTCTTC. This sequence encodes CASAADLVVTEQFF.

This rearrangement joins TRBV24-1 to TRBJ2-6, with D hard to call. CDR3 length equals 16 residues. V was trimmed by 0 bases and J by 2 bases, leaving 7 bases between them. The germline V gene encodes CDR1 KGHDR and CDR2 SFDVKD. The CDR3 region is CATSDLGTTGANVLTF. In nucleotides, the CDR3 is TGTGCCACCAGTGATTTGGGCACGACTGGGGCCAACGTCCTGACTTTC.

This clonotype was observed at least ten times. This rearrangement joins TRBV12-3 or TRBV12-4 to TRBJ2-3; 7 bases match TRBD2. Losses at the gene ends were 3 bases for V and 0 bases for J; bases not matched to a gene: 3. The CDR3 consists of 15 residues. The CDR3 sequence: CASSFGGFSTDTQYF. The CDR3, as DNA: TGTGCCAGCAGTTTCGGGGGGTTTAGCACAGATACGCAGTATTTT.

Details on this clonotype: The junction shows a germline mismatch at one end, possibly a read error. V and J are TRBV6-9 and TRBJ2-6, with 14 bases identical to TRBD2. The CDR3 is made up of 16 amino acids. The germline gives CDR1 MNHGY, CDR2 SVAAGI. The CDR3 nucleotides are TGTGCCAGCGGGGGACTAGCGGGAGCTGGGGCCAACGTCCTGACTTTT. This translates into CASGGLAGAGANVLTF.

The V call is TRBV7-2, the J call TRBJ2-6, with a possible D match to TRBD2 (6 bases). The J call may be incorrect, as the DNA end agrees better with TRBJ2-7. The CDR3 covers 13 residues. Germline-derived CDR1 and CDR2 are SGHTA and FQGNSA. CDR3 sequence reads: CASSSAGGLGQYF. The CDR3 DNA sequence: TGTGCCAGCAGCTCAGCCGGGGGTCTGGGGCAGTACTTC.